The text below deals with one TCR beta chain. The antigen is not known. Here immunoSEQ multiplex PCR was the method, and the copy in TCRdb shows in-frame clones only, minus some. The sample has some 48,000 clones, about four fifths seen once; the top ten hold 1.9%. Germline V gene lookup returns CDR1 MDHEN and CDR2 SYDVKM. V lost 7 bases and J lost 10, with 14 bases in between. The length of the CDR3 is 12 residues. The sample belongs to a study of OX40 agonist ivuxolimab in advanced cancers. Study details: The study treated patients with ivuxolimab, an agonistic anti-OX40 (CD134) antibody.

The study's findings and limits: Average numbers of expanded clones were greater in CD8+ T cells than in CD4+. Undetermined was the antigen specificity of the expanded peripheral T cells.

The material was CD4+ or CD8+ T cells sorted from blood, obtained in a trial of the OX40 agonist ivuxolimab. The genes are TRBV28 and TRBJ2-1; perhaps TRBD2 as D (6 bases). This TCR was sampled from an adult with an advanced solid tumor such as melanoma, head and neck, liver or kidney cancer. DNA for the CDR3: TGTGCCAGCACGTTCGGGACTGGCGAGCAGTTCTTC. Translating gives CASTFGTGEQFF.